This T cell receptor (beta chain) stems from a study of T-cell memory formation after mild COVID-19. Study overall: TCR clusters were mostly donor specific.

Germline assignment: CDR1 MNHNY and CDR2 SVGAGI (reference sequence). The CDR3 sequence is 12 residues long. Trimming removed 6 bases at V and 8 bases at J, with 11 bases between. TCRdb fed the 5' RACE reads into MiXCR, producing one record per CDR3 protein. The sample lists roughly 340,000 distinct CDR3 sequences; 20% to 25% were seen once. The source material was PBMCs or a T cell subset sorted from them (not recorded which). The chain links TRBV6-6 to TRBJ2-1, with D maybe TRBD1 (6 bases). The source of this sequence is a man younger than 35 who had mild COVID-19 (a few samples of this study predate the infection). Cell type and time point are not known. This chain's CDR3 is CASSPGDHEQFF. CDR3 in DNA: TGTGCCAGCAGCCCAGGGGACCATGAGCAGTTCTTC.